These 14 T cell receptor beta chains originate from one sample sequenced in a study of Graves' ophthalmopathy and Graves' hyperthyroidism. From RNA, the CDR3 regions of TCR beta chains were amplified and sequenced. The first-round RT-PCR employed HTBI primers together with the Qiagen OneStep RT-PCR kit. A multiplex PCR was then performed as the second round. MiXCR, run by TCRdb on the multiplex PCR reads, gives a single entry per CDR3 protein. The profile shows over a million distinct CDR3 sequences, about 40% of them singletons. Sample: peripheral blood or thyroid tissue (not recorded which). Receptors were obtained from an adult man with Graves' hyperthyroidism.

The chain links TRBV7-4 to TRBJ2-7, with TRBD2 matching 9 bases. This CDR3 region has 14 residues. The V gene end was trimmed by 6 bases and the J gene end by 2 bases; junction bases not matched to a gene: 5. From germline, CDR1 is SGHVT and CDR2 SQSDAQ. The DNA of the CDR3 is TGTGCCAGCAGGCCTAGCGGGGAAGCCTACGAGCAGTACTTC. This sequence encodes CASRPSGEAYEQYF.

J is TRBJ1-1 and V is TRBV2, with no clear D. CDR1 is SNHLY and CDR2 is FYNNEI in the germline V gene. The CDR3 is 10 residues long. Trimming cost V 5 bases and J 6 bases, with 4 bases left between them. The CDR3 region is CASSRSEAFF. In DNA, the CDR3 is TGTGCCAGCAGTCGTTCTGAAGCTTTCTTT.

This clonotype was picked up a small number of times. The J gene is TRBJ1-3, the V gene TRBV15, with D hard to call. Germline values: CDR1 LNHNV, CDR2 YYDKDF (reference sequence). Between the trimmed V and J ends, which lost 8 bases and 0 bases, there was a span of 11 bases. CDR3 length: 14 amino acids. In DNA, the CDR3 is TGTGCCACCGGCGACACCAGCTCTGGAAACACCATATATTTT. Amino acid sequence: CATGDTSSGNTIYF.

In this sample, this clonotype turned up many times. The chain is built from TRBV5-1 and TRBJ2-7, with unresolved D. The length of the CDR3 is 15 residues. Germline CDR1 reads SGHRS; CDR2 reads YFSETQ. V lost 0 bases, J lost 5 bases, and 15 bases lay in between. CDR3 sequence: CASSLVGASVNEQYF. The CDR3, as DNA: TGCGCCAGCAGCTTGGTCGGCGCCTCGGTTAACGAGCAGTACTTC. Using reference TRBV5-1 and TRBJ2-7 for the parts outside the CDR3, the full variable domain is KAGVTQTPRYLIKTRGQQVTLSCSPISGHRSVSWYQQTPGQGLQFLFEYFSETQRNKGNFPGRFSGRQFSNSRSEMNVSTLELGDSALYLCASSLVGASVNEQYFGPGTRLTVT.

The V and J genes are TRBV4-3 and TRBJ1-2, with D perhaps matching TRBD1 (6 bases). CDR1 is LGHNA and CDR2 is YSLEER in the germline V gene. Trimming removed 0 bases from V and 5 bases from J, with 13 bases in between. The CDR3 is made up of 15 amino acids. The CDR3 bases are TGCGCCAGCAGCCAAGAAGGGGGGAACAAATATGGCTACACCTTC. This gives the protein CASSQEGGNKYGYTF.

Only a few counts were recorded for this clonotype. The chain joins TRBV12-3 or TRBV12-4 to TRBJ1-1; 8 positions match TRBD1. The CDR3 sequence is 18 residues long. J gave up 6 bases and V 3 bases, and 18 bases lay outside the gene matches. The DNA for the CDR3 is TGTGCCAGCAGTTTTCGGGCCGGGACACTCCAGACAGGGGCTGAAGCTTTCTTT. Protein product: CASSFRAGTLQTGAEAFF.

On this clonotype itself: One end of the junction fails to match germline, which may point to a read error. The chain employs TRBV7-3 and TRBJ2-5; TRBD2 might be the D (5 bases). The CDR3 spans 16 residues. Germline assignment: CDR1 SGHTA and CDR2 FQGTGA. CDR3 in amino acids: CANSLRSPGSQETQYF. The CDR3 DNA is TGCGCCAACAGCTTGCGGAGTCCGGGGAGCCAAGAGACCCAGTACTTC. The variable domain in full, with the rest retrieved from reference TRBV7-3 and TRBJ2-5, is GAGVSQTPSNKVTEKGKYVELRCDPISGHTALYWYRQSLGQGPEFLIYFQGTGAADDSGLPNDRFFAVRPEGSVSTLKIQRTERGDSAVYLCANSLRSPGSQETQYFGPGTRLLVL.

This chain joins TRBV10-2 and TRBJ1-2; D might be TRBD1 (5 bases). The germline V and J ends were trimmed by 2 bases and 7 bases, with 14 bases remaining between them. Per the germline V gene, CDR1 is WSHSY and CDR2 is SAAADI. The CDR3 loop spans 14 amino acids. The CDR3 DNA follows: TGCGCCAGCAGTGAGGGGGCGAGTAACCGTGGCTACACCTTC. The encoded protein is CASSEGASNRGYTF.

The chain links TRBV7-2 to TRBJ2-6; 7 bases fit TRBD1. V lost 5 bases to trimming and J lost 0 bases; unmatched junction nucleotides: 7. Germline V gene sequence: CDR1 SGHTA, CDR2 FQGNSA. The CDR3 totals 17 residues. Written as DNA, the CDR3 is TGTGCCAGCAGCCTGGGGACAGAGTTCTCTGGGGCCAACGTCCTGACTTTC. Residues: CASSLGTEFSGANVLTF.

Remarks on this clonotype: A much bigger clone sits one base away, suggesting this may be a read error. This sequence joins TRBV4-1 and TRBJ1-4; D is unclear. The V gene's germline CDR1 is MGHRA and CDR2 YSYEKL. CDR3 length: 13 residues. For the CDR3, the DNA is TGTGCCAGCAGCCAACTCCGGGAGCAAAAACCGTTTTTT. Translating it yields CASSQLREQKPFF.

This clonotype came up a few times. This chain connects TRBV12-3 or TRBV12-4 to TRBJ1-5, with D perhaps matching TRBD1 (5 bases). The CDR3 sequence is 14 residues long. Trimming left V 4 bases short and J 7 bases short, with 14 bases between. The CDR3 region has the DNA TGTGCCAGCAGTTCGGGGGTCGGGGGACAGCCCCAGCATTTT. Its protein is CASSSGVGGQPQHF.

This clonotype was observed a few times. The chain has TRBV7-8 and TRBJ1-1; perhaps TRBD1 as D (5 bases). The CDR3 spans 13 residues. The germline V gene has CDR1 SGHVS and CDR2 FQNEAQ. Trimming cost V 6 bases and J 0 bases, with 8 bases left between them. The CDR3 reads CASRPRVNTEAFF. The CDR3 DNA reads as TGTGCCAGCAGGCCCAGGGTGAACACTGAAGCTTTCTTT.

This clonotype was observed many times. The J gene is TRBJ1-1, the V gene TRBV4-3; D is uncertain. The CDR3 length is 14 residues. Per germline, CDR1 LGHNA and CDR2 YSLEER. V shed 0 bases and J shed 2 bases, with 7 bases lying between them. The CDR3 reads CASSQDGRNTEAFF. DNA for the CDR3: TGCGCCAGCAGCCAAGATGGCAGAAACACTGAAGCTTTCTTT.

The chain is built from TRBV6-6 and TRBJ2-6; D possibly corresponds to TRBD2 (6 bases). Trimming removed 4 bases from V and 4 bases from J, with 17 bases in between. The CDR3 totals 17 residues. Per the germline V gene, CDR1 is MNHNY and CDR2 is SVGAGI (reference sequence). The CDR3 protein is CASSLIKGRIGANVLTF. The CDR3 DNA reads as TGTGCCAGCAGTTTGATCAAGGGGAGGATAGGGGCCAACGTCCTGACTTTC.